Following are 28 T cell receptor beta chains from one sample sequenced in a study of Tregs in tolerant kidney transplant recipients. The table came from immunoSEQ multiplex PCR; TCRdb's copy has only in-frame clones and leaves some out. Its listing shows over 45,000 clones. The specimen was CD4+ T cells from blood, collected before the transplant. The origin of the receptors is a human donor who received a combined kidney and bone marrow transplant.

Concerning this clone itself: The read terminates 3 residues before the CDR3 end, so the remaining end is supplied by the germline J gene. The V and J genes are TRBV7-9 and TRBJ1-6; TRBD1 aligns across 9 bases. The CDR3 has 15 amino acids. J gave up 10 bases and V 6 bases, and 10 bases lay outside the gene matches. The germline CDR1 and CDR2 sequences are SEHNR and FQNEAQ (reference sequence). The CDR3 bases that were read are TGTGCCAGCAGTAAGGGACAGGGCTTAATATCACCC. As protein: CASSKGQGLISP. The entire CDR3 protein is CASSKGQGLISPLHF. The entire variable domain, with the rest obtained from reference TRBV7-9 and TRBJ1-6, is as follows: DTGVSQNPRHKITKRGQNVTFRCDPISEHNRLYWYRQTLGQGPEFLTYFQNEAQLEKSRLLSDRFSAERPKGSFSTLEIQRTEQGDSAMYLCASSKGQGLISPLHFGNGTRLTVT.

Details on this clone: The observed sequence ends 3 residues before the CDR3 terminus, with the missing tail filled in from the germline J gene. The chain is built from TRBV12-3 or TRBV12-4 and TRBJ2-3; perhaps TRBD2 as D (5 bases). The V end was cut by 2 bases, the J end by 4 bases, with 10 bases between. The CDR3 has 14 amino acids. CDR3 amino acids: CASSLRADSDTQYF. Incomplete CDR3 DNA: TGTGCCAGCAGTTTACGAGCGGACTCAGATACG.

The CDR3 DNA, read in part, is TGCGCCAGCAGCTTATACGGGGAGGTATCCACTGAA. The encoded protein is CASSLYGEVSTE. The whole CDR3 is CASSLYGEVSTEAFF. The V call is TRBV5-1, the J call TRBJ1-1, with D uncertain. The read falls 3 residues short of the CDR3 end, and the missing part is taken from the germline J gene. V shed 2 bases and J shed 4 bases, with 15 bases lying between them. Germline CDR1 reads SGHRS; CDR2 reads YFSETQ. This CDR3 has 15 residues.

Comment on this clone: Read sequence stops 3 residues before the CDR3 end, and the germline J gene provides the missing end. The chain uses TRBV5-1 and TRBJ2-7, with D possibly TRBD1 on 6 matching bases. The CDR3 sequence is 15 residues long. V was trimmed by 0 bases and J by 3 bases, leaving 13 bases between them. Looked up from germline, CDR1 is SGHRS and CDR2 is YFSETQ. The CDR3 protein is CASSLAAGDHYEQYF. The covered CDR3 bases are TGCGCCAGCAGCTTGGCGGCAGGGGACCACTACGAG.

On this clone: The read falls 3 residues short of the CDR3 end, and the missing part is taken from the germline J gene. J is TRBJ2-1 and V is TRBV20-1; 9 positions match TRBD2. After removal of 5 bases from V and 1 base from J, the junction contained 3 bases not matched to a gene. The CDR3 is 14 amino acids. Germline V lookup: CDR1 DFQATT, CDR2 SNEGSKA (reference sequence). The sequenced part of the CDR3 DNA is TGCAGTGCTCGGCGGGAGGGTTCCTACAATGAG. This translates into CSARREGSYNE. In full, the CDR3 reads CSARREGSYNEQFF.

Note on this clone: The read ends 3 residues before the CDR3 terminus; that terminus is restored from the germline J gene. This chain links TRBV5-1 with TRBJ2-3; TRBD2 is a possible D gene (6 bases). This CDR3 is built from 15 residues. Deletions cut 5 bases from V and 3 bases from J, with 16 bases between. The germline V gene has CDR1 SGHRS and CDR2 YFSETQ. CDR3 DNA (partial): TGCGCCAGCAGGTTTACGGGACTCCGGACAGATACG. It encodes CASRFTGLRTDT. The whole CDR3 protein reads CASRFTGLRTDTQYF. Combining the CDR3 with reference TRBV5-1 and TRBJ2-3 gives the whole variable domain KAGVTQTPRYLIKTRGQQVTLSCSPISGHRSVSWYQQTPGQGLQFLFEYFSETQRNKGNFPGRFSGRQFSNSRSEMNVSTLELGDSALYLCASRFTGLRTDTQYFGPGTRLTVL.

With respect to this clone: The read terminates 3 residues before the CDR3 end, so the remaining end is supplied by the germline J gene. The rearrangement uses TRBV18 and TRBJ2-2; 12 nucleotides line up with TRBD2. The CDR3 has 17 residues. Trimming cost V 8 bases and J 5 bases; bases outside gene matches: 12. CDR1 is KGHSH and CDR2 is LQKENI in the germline V gene. The sequenced part of the CDR3 DNA is TGTGCCAGCGCGGGAGTGACTAGCGGGAGAGGAACCGGGGAG. Its translation is CASAGVTSGRGTGE. Given in full, the CDR3 is CASAGVTSGRGTGELFF. Using reference TRBV18 and TRBJ2-2 for the parts outside the CDR3, the full variable domain is NAGVMQNPRHLVRRRGQEARLRCSPMKGHSHVYWYRQLPEEGLKFMVYLQKENIIDESGMPKERFSAEFPKEGPSILRIQQVVRGDSAAYFCASAGVTSGRGTGELFFGEGSRLTVL.

Of note for this clone: With the read ending 3 residues before the CDR3 end, the germline J gene is used to fill in that end. J is TRBJ1-2 and V is TRBV5-1; D is ambiguous. CDR1 SGHRS and CDR2 YFSETQ come from the germline V gene. V lost 2 bases, J lost 6 bases, and 14 bases lay in between. The CDR3 sequence is 14 residues long. CDR3 bases read: TGCGCCAGCAGCTTAAACGCAGAAACAAATGGC. Amino acids: CASSLNAETNG. The whole CDR3 protein reads CASSLNAETNGYTF.

For this clone: The CDR3 end lies 3 residues beyond the end of the read and is filled in from the germline J gene. The gene calls are TRBV18 and TRBJ2-7, with 7 bases identical to TRBD2. The CDR3 contains 13 residues. Trimming took 3 bases from V and 6 from J; bases not matched to a gene: 5. Germline V lookup: CDR1 KGHSH, CDR2 LQKENI. This chain's CDR3 is CASSPSWGGEQYF. The CDR3 DNA, read in part, is TGTGCCAGCTCACCGAGCTGGGGGGGCGAG.

In regard to this clone: The read stops 3 residues short of the end of the CDR3; the missing end is completed from the germline J gene. The rearrangement links TRBV6-2 or TRBV6-3 to TRBJ2-7; tentatively, D is TRBD1 (5 bases). The CDR3 consists of 13 residues. Germline V lookup: CDR1 MNHEY, CDR2 SVGEGT. Trimming pared 5 bases from V and 6 bases from J, leaving 14 bases between. This CDR3 reads CASSASGPLEQYF. The DNA read from the CDR3 is TGTGCCAGCAGTGCTTCAGGGCCGCTCGAG.

As for this clone: The read ends 3 residues early relative to the CDR3; the germline J gene fills the gap. This sequence joins TRBV20-1 and TRBJ2-1, with 9 positions matching TRBD2. Losses at the gene ends were 5 bases for V and 7 bases for J; bases not matched to a gene: 6. Germline lookup yields CDR1 DFQATT and CDR2 SNEGSKA (reference sequence). This CDR3 has 13 residues. The sequenced part of the CDR3 DNA is TGCAGTGCTGGGGTAGCGGGAGTGAATGAG. It translates to CSAGVAGVNE. The full CDR3 protein is CSAGVAGVNEQFF.

In the case of this clone: The read stops 3 residues short of the end of the CDR3; the missing end is completed from the germline J gene. The chain couples TRBV18 to TRBJ1-2; D is undetermined. CDR3 length: 16 residues. In germline, CDR1 is KGHSH, CDR2 LQKENI. CDR3 residues: CASSPAPGSVITGYTF. The DNA read from the CDR3 is TGTGCCAGCTCACCTGCCCCGGGGAGTGTTATCACGGGC.

A remark on this clone: The CDR3 extends 3 residues past the end of the read, so its final part is completed from the germline J gene. The chain employs TRBV7-2 and TRBJ2-1; 7 bases agree with TRBD2. The CDR3 extends over 15 amino acids. Trimming at V came to 7 bases and at J to 2 bases, leaving 8 bases not matched to a gene. Germline CDR1 SGHTA, CDR2 FQGNSA. CDR3: CASTISSGTYNEQFF. The CDR3 DNA, read in part, is TGTGCCAGCACCATCTCGAGCGGGACCTACAATGAG. The full variable domain, rest sourced from reference TRBV7-2 and TRBJ2-1, is GAGVSQSPSNKVTEKGKDVELRCDPISGHTALYWYRQSLGQGLEFLIYFQGNSAPDKSGLPSDRFSAERTGGSVSTLTIQRTQQEDSAVYLCASTISSGTYNEQFFGPGTRLTVL.

Of note for this clone: Sequencing ends 3 residues short of the CDR3 end; the germline J gene provides the rest. The chain couples TRBV7-3 to TRBJ2-1; D remains unclear. Trimming shortened V by 2 bases and J by 7 bases, and 9 bases separated the two germline ends. The CDR3 runs to 13 residues. Germline-derived CDR1 and CDR2 are SGHTA and FQGTGA. CDR3 region: CASSLGRRNEQFF. The covered CDR3 bases are TGTGCCAGCAGCTTAGGCCGGCGGAATGAG.

Comments on this clone: Read data end 3 residues before the CDR3 end; the end is taken from the germline J gene. This chain connects TRBV7-6 to TRBJ2-2; D uncertain. The CDR3 contains 12 residues. Looked up from germline, CDR1 is SGHVS and CDR2 is FNYEAQ. With 2 bases removed from V and 5 bases from J, the gap between germline ends came to 3 bases. This chain's CDR3 is CASSLQTGELFF. CDR3 DNA, as far as it was read: TGTGCCAGCAGCTTACAAACCGGGGAG.

About this clone: The read finishes 3 residues shy of the CDR3 end, and the germline J gene is used to complete it. The chain combines TRBV18 with TRBJ2-7; 9 bases are a match to TRBD1. The junction had 11 bases not matched to a gene; V was cut back by 1 base and J by 4 bases. CDR1 is KGHSH and CDR2 is LQKENI in the germline V gene. This CDR3 spans 17 amino acids. CDR3 protein: CASSPRPPTGGGYEQYF. The sequenced part of the CDR3 DNA is TGTGCCAGCTCACCACGGCCCCCTACAGGGGGCGGATACGAG.

A remark on this clone: The CDR3 goes on 3 residues after the read ends, and that part is filled in from the germline J gene. The chain carries TRBV20-1 and TRBJ2-7, with D unresolved. The ends were cut back, 3 bases at V and 0 bases at J, with 6 bases in the middle. This CDR3 has 12 residues. In germline, CDR1 is DFQATT, CDR2 SNEGSKA (reference sequence). This chain's CDR3 is CSASGSSYEQYF. The CDR3 bases that were read are TGCAGTGCTAGTGGCAGCTCCTACGAG.

Notes on this clone: The read stops 3 residues short of the end of the CDR3; the missing end is completed from the germline J gene. The chain joins TRBV29-1 to TRBJ2-5; possibly TRBD1 for D (6 bases). Germline values: CDR1 SQVTM, CDR2 ANQGSEA. The CDR3 is 13 residues long. V was trimmed by 7 bases and J by 2 bases, leaving 14 bases between them. The CDR3 bases that were read are TGCAGCGCCCCCGGGACATGGCAAGAGACC. Amino acid sequence: CSAPGTWQET. The whole CDR3 protein is CSAPGTWQETQYF.

The covered CDR3 bases are TGTGCCAGCAGCCCAGTTACAGGACAGGGGGCGGCCGGGGAG. This sequence encodes CASSPVTGQGAAGE. In full, the CDR3 is CASSPVTGQGAAGELFF. The chain has TRBV4-2 and TRBJ2-2, with 11 bases matching TRBD1. The read terminates 3 residues before the CDR3 end, so the remaining end is supplied by the germline J gene. J gave up 6 bases and V 4 bases, and 10 bases lay outside the gene matches. Germline CDR1 and CDR2: LGHNA and YNFKEQ. CDR3 length equals 17 residues.

Partial CDR3 DNA: TGTGCCAGCAGCCGGGCGGGAGTTGGACAGACC. Protein: CASSRAGVGQT. The whole CDR3 protein reads CASSRAGVGQTQYF. The chain is built from TRBV7-3 and TRBJ2-5, with TRBD2 matching 7 bases. The read falls 3 residues short of the CDR3 end, and the missing part is taken from the germline J gene. CDR3 size: 14 residues. Germline lookup yields CDR1 SGHTA and CDR2 FQGTGA. V trimming: 5 bases; J trimming: 6 bases; junction bases outside the gene matches: 9. Filled out from reference TRBV7-3 and TRBJ2-5, the complete variable domain reads GAGVSQTPSNKVTEKGKYVELRCDPISGHTALYWYRQSLGQGPEFLIYFQGTGAADDSGLPNDRFFAVRPEGSVSTLKIQRTERGDSAVYLCASSRAGVGQTQYFGPGTRLLVL.

Concerning this clone: Read sequence stops 3 residues before the CDR3 end, and the germline J gene provides the missing end. The genes are TRBV29-1 and TRBJ2-7; D not certain. This CDR3 comprises 11 residues. In germline, CDR1 is SQVTM, CDR2 ANQGSEA. V was clipped by 4 bases and J by 0 bases, with 4 bases between them. The CDR3 DNA, read in part, is TGCAGCGTTGTACTCTCCTACGAG. This codes for CSVVLSYE. The entire CDR3 reads CSVVLSYEQYF.

On this clone: The CDR3 extends 3 residues past the end of the read, so its final part is completed from the germline J gene. V gene TRBV5-1 combines with J gene TRBJ2-4; 9 bases are shared with TRBD1. This CDR3 comprises 15 residues. The V gene end was trimmed by 4 bases and the J gene end by 9 bases; junction bases not matched to a gene: 11. Germline V CDR1 and CDR2: SGHRS, YFSETQ. The chain's CDR3 is CASSSDAGTGTIQYF. Incomplete CDR3 DNA: TGCGCCAGCAGCAGCGATGCCGGGACAGGGACCATT.

Concerning this clone: Read data end 3 residues before the CDR3 end; the end is taken from the germline J gene. This chain connects TRBV24-1 to TRBJ2-1, with 13 bases aligning to TRBD2. The length of the CDR3 is 14 residues. Looked up from germline, CDR1 is KGHDR and CDR2 is SFDVKD. The junction had 0 bases not matched to a gene; V was cut back by 5 bases and J by 6 bases. CDR3 DNA, as far as it was read: TGTGCCACCAGTGGGACTAGCGGGAGCAATGAG. Translated: CATSGTSGSNE. The entire CDR3 protein is CATSGTSGSNEQFF.

The CDR3: CAWSVPGSNSPLHF. Partial CDR3 DNA: TGTGCCTGGAGTGTACCAGGGAGTAATTCACCC. This chain connects TRBV30 to TRBJ1-6, with TRBD1 as a possible D gene (5 bases). Coverage ceases 3 residues before the CDR3 finishes, and the germline J gene fills in the end. The CDR3 loop spans 14 amino acids. CDR1 is GTSNPN, CDR2 SVGIG, per germline (reference sequence). Trimming left V 0 bases short and J 6 bases short, with 9 bases between.

With respect to this clone: The sequence runs out 3 residues before the end of the CDR3; the remainder is reconstructed from the germline J gene. The chain carries TRBV11-2 and TRBJ2-5; the match to TRBD1 covers 9 bases. The J segment lost 7 bases and the V segment lost 4 bases, leaving 10 bases of the junction unmatched. CDR3 length: 15 residues. Germline loops: CDR1 SGHAT, CDR2 FQNNGV. CDR3 region: CASSWTGVSLGTQYF. The CDR3 DNA, read in part, is TGTGCCAGCAGCTGGACAGGGGTTTCTCTTGGGACC. Based on the CDR3 plus reference TRBV11-2 and TRBJ2-5, the full variable domain is EAGVAQSPRYKIIEKRQSVAFWCNPISGHATLYWYQQILGQGPKLLIQFQNNGVVDDSQLPKDRFSAERLKGVDSTLKIQPAKLEDSAVYLCASSWTGVSLGTQYFGPGTRLLVL.

About this clone itself: The read falls 3 residues short of the CDR3 end, and the missing part is taken from the germline J gene. This rearrangement joins TRBV7-8 to TRBJ1-2; 7 bases are shared with TRBD1. The trim removed 1 base at V and 6 bases at J, leaving 8 bases unmatched. Germline CDR1 reads SGHVS; CDR2 reads FQNEAQ. CDR3 length: 15 amino acids. Here the CDR3 reads CASSLDLGGGDGYTF. Incomplete CDR3 DNA: TGTGCCAGCAGCTTAGATCTAGGGGGCGGGGATGGC.

Notes on this clone: Coverage ceases 3 residues before the CDR3 finishes, and the germline J gene fills in the end. The chain uses TRBV2 and TRBJ1-4; possible D gene TRBD1, 6 bases. CDR3 length: 13 amino acids. Per the germline V gene, CDR1 is SNHLY and CDR2 is FYNNEI. The part of the CDR3 DNA that was read is TGTGCCAGCAGTATCAGGGGTCAAGGAGAA. It yields the protein CASSIRGQGE. The entire CDR3 reads CASSIRGQGELFF.

Concerning this clone: Read data end 3 residues before the CDR3 end; the end is taken from the germline J gene. The rearrangement links TRBV20-1 to TRBJ2-1; 10 nucleotides match TRBD2. Germline V gene data show CDR1 as DFQATT and CDR2 as SNEGSKA (reference sequence). Trimming took 6 bases from V and 0 from J; bases not matched to a gene: 8. The CDR3 totals 16 residues. The covered CDR3 bases are TGCAGTGCGGAACGGACTAGCGGAGGCTCCTACAATGAG. Protein product: CSAERTSGGSYNE. The entire CDR3 protein reads CSAERTSGGSYNEQFF.